One sample yielded the 27 T cell receptor beta chains listed below, sequenced in a study of T cell repertoires in aging, cancer and after chemotherapy. Amplification of TCR beta used genomic DNA extracted from peripheral blood. Rearranged V-D-J TRB sequences were amplified with a mixed TRB-A/B primer pool. TCRdb passed the multiplex PCR reads through MiXCR, listing each CDR3 protein once. This table holds 9,300 or so distinct CDR3 sequences, 20% to 30% found once. The specimen sequenced was blood. These receptors came from a human donor with a blood cancer. The donor label of this sample is uncertain.

V usage is TRBV20-1 and J usage is TRBJ2-3; D ambiguous. Between the trimmed V and J ends, which lost 3 bases and 2 bases, there was a span of 15 bases. The CDR3 is made up of 15 amino acids. CDR1 and CDR2 (germline): DFQATT, SNEGSKA (reference sequence). The CDR3 DNA reads as TGCAGTGCTAGGAACCCCACGGTAGCCACAGATACGCAGTATTTT. It codes for CSARNPTVATDTQYF.

This clonotype was detected only once. The rearrangement links TRBV20-1 to TRBJ1-2, with no clear D. CDR1 and CDR2 (germline): DFQATT, SNEGSKA (reference sequence). This CDR3 region has 12 residues. The germline V and J ends were trimmed by 3 bases and 0 bases, with 5 bases remaining between them. CDR3 in amino acids: CSASGTNYGYTF. CDR3 DNA: TGCAGTGCTAGTGGGACTAACTATGGCTACACCTTC.

In this sample, this clonotype is medium-sized (0.01 to 0.1%). The rearrangement links TRBV6-6 to TRBJ2-2; D gene unclear. Trimming removed 0 bases at V and 8 bases at J, with 7 bases between. This CDR3 is built from 13 residues. Germline CDR1 and CDR2: MNHNY and SVGAGI (reference sequence). The CDR3 DNA reads TGTGCCAGCAGTTACTCGATCTCGGGGGAGCTGTTTTTT. This translates into CASSYSISGELFF.

This clonotype was seen a few times. CDR3 nucleotides: TGTGCCAGCAGCTTAGCCGGGAGGGCCTGGGATACGCAGTATTTT. It codes for CASSLAGRAWDTQYF. This rearrangement joins TRBV13 to TRBJ2-3, with 8 bases fitting TRBD2. Germline lookup yields CDR1 PRHDT and CDR2 FYEKMQ (reference sequence). Trimming took 1 base from V and 6 from J; bases not matched to a gene: 6. This CDR3 spans 15 amino acids.

Regarding this clonotype: This may be a read error: a much more frequent sequence differs by one nucleotide. This chain connects TRBV30 to TRBJ2-5, with D maybe TRBD2 (5 bases). Looked up from germline, CDR1 is GTSNPN and CDR2 is SVGIG (reference sequence). The CDR3 runs to 16 residues. V lost 4 bases, J lost 3 bases, and 21 bases lay in between. CDR3 loop: CAWIPRRWKDEETQYF. The DNA of the CDR3 is TGTGCCTGGATTCCACGGAGGTGGAAAGACGAAGAGACCCAGTACTTC.

This clonotype is a singleton in its sample. A much larger clone sits a single nucleotide away, making a read error possible. The chain combines TRBV30 with TRBJ2-7, with D maybe TRBD2 (6 bases). Per the germline V gene, CDR1 is GTSNPN and CDR2 is SVGIG (reference sequence). Trimming stripped 2 bases from V and 11 bases from J, with 19 bases between. The CDR3 has 13 amino acids. CDR3 amino acids: CAWSRTLPREEYF. The CDR3 DNA reads TGTGCCTGGAGTAGGACCCTCCCGAGGGAGGAGTACTTC. The whole variable domain, remainder taken from reference TRBV30 and TRBJ2-7, is SQTIHQWPATLVQPVGSPLSLECTVEGTSNPNLYWYRQAAGRGLQLLFYSVGIGQISSEVPQNLSASRPQDRQFILSSKKLLLSDSGFYLCAWSRTLPREEYFGPGTRLTVT.

This clonotype appeared once. The chain combines TRBV10-3 with TRBJ2-7; 9 nucleotides agree with TRBD1. Losses at the gene ends were 6 bases for V and 2 bases for J; bases not matched to a gene: 5. This CDR3 region has 14 residues. Germline CDR1 is ENHRY and CDR2 is SYGVKD. CDR3: CAISDTGGAYEQYF. As DNA, the CDR3 is TGTGCCATCAGCGACACAGGGGGCGCCTACGAGCAGTACTTC.

The V call is TRBV20-1, the J call TRBJ2-1, with 8 positions matching TRBD2. The CDR3 is 14 residues long. J was trimmed by 1 base and V by 5 bases; bases with no gene match: 4. Germline CDR1 DFQATT, CDR2 SNEGSKA (reference sequence). The CDR3 region has the DNA TGCAGTGCTTCGAGCGGGAGTTCCTACAATGAGCAGTTCTTC. Translating gives CSASSGSSYNEQFF.

The chain recombines TRBV6-5 with TRBJ2-7; 11 bases map to TRBD1. This CDR3 region has 15 residues. Trimming at V came to 2 bases and at J to 2 bases, leaving 2 bases not matched to a gene. Germline V gene data show CDR1 as MNHEY and CDR2 as SVGAGI. The CDR3 spells CASSYRTGGPYEQYF. CDR3 bases: TGTGCCAGCAGTTACCGGACAGGGGGCCCCTACGAGCAGTACTTC.

The CDR3 region has the DNA TGTGCCAGCAGCTTTTGGACTGGCGGCACAGATACGCAGTATTTT. Translating it yields CASSFWTGGTDTQYF. The chain has TRBV12-3 or TRBV12-4 and TRBJ2-3; D is perhaps TRBD2 (5 bases). The CDR3 contains 15 residues. Trimming took 6 bases from V and 1 from J, leaving 14 bases between them.

By share, this clonotype ranks as medium-sized. The V call is TRBV30, the J call TRBJ2-1; 13 bases agree with TRBD2. Germline loops: CDR1 GTSNPN, CDR2 SVGIG (reference sequence). The CDR3 sequence is 15 residues long. The CDR3 is CAQRVGTSGNNEQFF. The CDR3 DNA is TGTGCGCAGAGGGTCGGGACTAGCGGGAACAATGAGCAGTTCTTC.

The V call is TRBV12-3 or TRBV12-4, the J call TRBJ2-5; D gene unclear. The CDR3 totals 15 residues. Trimming left V 3 bases short and J 5 bases short, with 16 bases between. CDR3 amino acids: CASSFGDAARETQYF. The CDR3 DNA is TGTGCCAGCAGTTTCGGAGACGCCGCCCGGGAGACCCAGTACTTC.

This clonotype occurred many times. This rearrangement joins TRBV12-3 or TRBV12-4 to TRBJ2-2; D tentatively reads TRBD1 or TRBD2 (5 bases each). Trimming cost V 6 bases and J 3 bases, with 11 bases left between them. The CDR3 sequence is 14 residues long. This CDR3 reads CASSYGTHTGELFF. CDR3 sequence (DNA): TGTGCCAGCAGCTACGGGACCCACACCGGGGAGCTGTTTTTT.

V and J are TRBV14 and TRBJ2-3; D possibly corresponds to TRBD1 (6 bases). This CDR3 comprises 16 residues. Germline loops: CDR1 SGHDN, CDR2 FVKESK. Trimming cost V 0 bases and J 3 bases, with 13 bases left between them. The CDR3 loop reads CASSQEGQGWTDTQYF. The CDR3 bases are TGTGCCAGCAGCCAAGAAGGGCAGGGGTGGACAGATACGCAGTATTTT.

A few counts support this clonotype. The CDR3 here is CASSLAFTEAFF. The CDR3 region has the DNA TGTGCCAGCAGTTTAGCGTTCACTGAAGCTTTCTTT. V gene TRBV12-3 or TRBV12-4 combines with J gene TRBJ1-1; unclear D gene. Trimming removed 0 bases at V and 4 bases at J, with 3 bases between. There are 12 residues in the CDR3.

Judged by abundance, this clonotype is medium-sized. The chain couples TRBV30 to TRBJ1-3; D is uncertain. CDR1 GTSNPN and CDR2 SVGIG come from the germline V gene (reference sequence). Trimming cost V 5 bases and J 3 bases, with 8 bases left between them. The CDR3 covers 12 residues. The CDR3 reads CAWGPNGNTIYF. The CDR3 DNA sequence: TGTGCCTGGGGACCAAATGGAAACACCATATATTTT.

This clonotype was counted between two and nine times. The V call is TRBV5-5, the J call TRBJ1-1; TRBD1 is a possible D gene (5 bases). Deletions cut 0 bases from V and 4 bases from J, with 13 bases between. The CDR3 is 15 residues long. CDR1 and CDR2 (germline): SGHKS, YYEKEE (reference sequence). CDR3 protein: CASSLAPGSPTEAFF. CDR3 bases: TGTGCCAGCAGCTTGGCTCCAGGGTCCCCCACTGAAGCTTTCTTT.

J is TRBJ2-1 and V is TRBV24-1, with 11 bases identical to TRBD1. V shed 5 bases, J shed 5 bases, and the junction held 28 bases outside the gene matches. Germline CDR1 reads KGHDR; CDR2 reads SFDVKD. There are 23 residues in the CDR3. The CDR3 sequence: CATSAPLGGSRTGGAGTHNEQFF. The CDR3 bases are TGTGCCACCAGTGCCCCATTGGGCGGTAGCAGGACAGGGGGCGCAGGTACCCACAATGAGCAGTTCTTC.

This clonotype is labeled medium-sized (0.01 to 0.1%). V gene TRBV29-1 combines with J gene TRBJ2-6; 9 bases align to TRBD1. This CDR3 is 17 amino acids long. V lost 4 bases, J lost 1 base, and 8 bases stayed unmatched. CDR1 is SQVTM and CDR2 is ANQGSEA in the germline V gene. This CDR3 is CSVGGRQGESGANVLTF. CDR3 bases: TGCAGCGTTGGGGGGCGACAGGGGGAGTCTGGGGCCAACGTCCTGACTTTC.

This clonotype is medium-sized (0.01 to 0.1%) in the sample. The rearrangement joins TRBV29-1 to TRBJ2-2; D remains ambiguous. CDR1 is SQVTM, CDR2 ANQGSEA, per germline. The V and J ends lost 7 bases and 3 bases respectively, with 9 bases between them. The CDR3 is 12 amino acids. CDR3 loop: CSAPKDTGELFF. CDR3 DNA: TGCAGCGCCCCAAAGGACACCGGGGAGCTGTTTTTT.

This clonotype is labeled as medium-sized. This chain uses TRBV6-5 with TRBJ2-3, with 9 bases aligning to TRBD2. The CDR3 contains 14 residues. Unmatched junction bases numbered 6, after V lost 7 bases and J lost 4 bases. Looked up from germline, CDR1 is MNHEY and CDR2 is SVGAGI. The CDR3 bases are TGTGCCAGCAAACCGGGACTAGCATCAGATACGCAGTATTTT. Its protein product is CASKPGLASDTQYF.

The chain links TRBV7-2 to TRBJ1-4, with 7 bases fitting TRBD1. V lost 5 bases and J lost 2; bases outside the gene matches: 2. The CDR3 sequence is 14 residues long. Germline V gives CDR1 SGHTA, CDR2 FQGNSA. In DNA, the CDR3 is TGTGCCAGCAGCCGGACAGGCACTAATGAAAAACTGTTTTTT. It codes for CASSRTGTNEKLFF.

The chain carries TRBV6-1 and TRBJ2-5; perhaps TRBD1 as D (5 bases). Germline assignment: CDR1 MNHNS and CDR2 SASEGT. This CDR3 region has 14 residues. The V gene lost 2 bases and the J gene lost 1 base, with 8 bases spanning the gap. For the CDR3, the DNA is TGTGCCAGCAGTGAAATAACAGGCCAAGAGACCCAGTACTTC. Protein sequence: CASSEITGQETQYF.

This clonotype is deemed medium-sized. This sequence joins TRBV29-1 and TRBJ1-2, with 7 bases that match TRBD1. Germline V gene lookup returns CDR1 SQVTM and CDR2 ANQGSEA. The CDR3 sequence is 15 residues long. The junction had 15 bases not matched to a gene; V was cut back by 5 bases and J by 6 bases. This chain's CDR3 is CSVRTGGGHGDGYTF. Written as DNA, the CDR3 is TGCAGCGTTCGAACGGGAGGGGGCCACGGTGATGGCTACACCTTC.

By share of the sample, this clonotype is medium-sized (0.01 to 0.1%). The genes are TRBV27 and TRBJ1-1; D unclear. V lost 5 bases, J lost 5 bases, and 6 bases lay in between. Germline CDR1 reads MNHEY; CDR2 reads SMNVEV (reference sequence). The CDR3 has 11 residues. The CDR3 sequence is CASSHGTEAFF. The CDR3 DNA follows: TGTGCCAGCAGTCATGGGACTGAAGCTTTCTTT.

By proportion, this clonotype is medium-sized. CDR3 in amino acids: CASSIGGTGIQPQHF. The DNA for the CDR3 is TGTGCCAGTAGTATAGGCGGGACAGGGATTCAGCCCCAGCATTTT. The chain carries TRBV19 and TRBJ1-5, with TRBD1 identical over 9 bases. V lost 1 base, J lost 6 bases, and 4 bases stayed unmatched. The CDR3 spans 15 residues. Germline V lookup: CDR1 LNHDA, CDR2 SQIVND (reference sequence).

Relative to its sample, this clonotype is medium-sized (0.01 to 0.1%). The genes are TRBV6-5 and TRBJ1-2, with D perhaps matching TRBD1 (5 bases). V dropped 7 bases and J dropped 4 bases, with 19 bases sitting between them. This CDR3 is built from 15 residues. Germline assignment: CDR1 MNHEY and CDR2 SVGAGI. In nucleotides, the CDR3 is TGTGCCAGCACTCGAGGAAGCCGGGGCAGCTATGGCTACACCTTC. Its protein product is CASTRGSRGSYGYTF.